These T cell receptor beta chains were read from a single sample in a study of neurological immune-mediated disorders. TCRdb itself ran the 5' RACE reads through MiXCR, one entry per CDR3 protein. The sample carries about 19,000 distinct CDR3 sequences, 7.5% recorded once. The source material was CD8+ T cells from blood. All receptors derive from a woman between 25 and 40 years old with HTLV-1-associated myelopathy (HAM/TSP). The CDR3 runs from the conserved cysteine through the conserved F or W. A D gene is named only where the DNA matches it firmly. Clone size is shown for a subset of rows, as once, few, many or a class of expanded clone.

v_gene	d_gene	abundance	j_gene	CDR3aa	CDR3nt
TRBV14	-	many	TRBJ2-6	CASSQWPGTLSGANVLTF	TGTGCCAGCAGCCAATGGCCGGGAACCCTCTCTGGGGCCAACGTCCTGACTTTC
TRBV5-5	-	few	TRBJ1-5	CASSFANQPQHF	TGTGCCAGCAGCTTCGCCAATCAGCCCCAGCATTTT
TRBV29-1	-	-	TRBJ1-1	CSVAGRSNTEAFF	TGCAGCGTTGCAGGAAGGTCGAACACTGAAGCTTTCTTT
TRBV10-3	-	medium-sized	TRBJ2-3	CASQRGSYTDAQYF	TGTGCCTCCCAACGGGGGAGTTACACAGATGCGCAGTATTTT
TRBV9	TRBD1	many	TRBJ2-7	CASSPWTGEVEQYF	TGTGCCAGCAGCCCGTGGACAGGGGAAGTCGAGCAGTACTTC
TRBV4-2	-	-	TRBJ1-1	CASSHLLGEDTEAFF	TGTGCCAGCAGCCACCTCCTCGGCGAGGACACTGAAGCTTTCTTT
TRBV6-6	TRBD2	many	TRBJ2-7	CASSSLAGPDSYEQYF	TGTGCCAGCAGTTCACTAGCGGGCCCCGACTCCTACGAGCAGTACTTC
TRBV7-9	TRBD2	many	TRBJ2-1	CASSLDAGGPKNEQFF	TGTGCCAGCAGCTTAGACGCGGGGGGGCCGAAGAATGAGCAGTTCTTC
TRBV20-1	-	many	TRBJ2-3	CSATTRGTDTQYF	TGCAGTGCGACGACGAGGGGCACAGATACGCAGTATTTT
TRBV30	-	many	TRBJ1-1	CAWSETRQEAFF	TGTGCCTGGAGCGAGACCCGACAGGAAGCTTTCTTT
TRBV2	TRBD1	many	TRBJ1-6	CASSEEDRENSPLHF	TGTGCCAGCAGTGAAGAGGACAGGGAGAATTCACCCCTCCACTTT
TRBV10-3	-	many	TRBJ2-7	CAISDGESSYEQYF	TGTGCCATCAGTGACGGGGAGAGCTCCTACGAGCAGTACTTC
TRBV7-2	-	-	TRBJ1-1	CASRNMLNTEAFF	TGTGCCAGCAGAAACATGCTAAACACTGAAGCTTTCTTT
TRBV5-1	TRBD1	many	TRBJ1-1	CASSPPTGKKNTEAFF	TGCGCCAGCAGCCCCCCGACAGGGAAAAAGAACACTGAAGCTTTCTTT
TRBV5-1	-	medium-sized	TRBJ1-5	CASSDEGQPQHF	TGCGCCAGCAGCGACGAGGGGCAGCCCCAGCATTTT
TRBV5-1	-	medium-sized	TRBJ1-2	CASSLGQGNRHYGYTF	TGCGCCAGCAGCTTGGGGCAGGGGAATCGTCACTATGGCTACACCTTC
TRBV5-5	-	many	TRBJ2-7	CASSLAFAAYYEQYF	TGTGCCAGCAGCTTGGCTTTTGCAGCCTACTACGAGCAGTACTTC
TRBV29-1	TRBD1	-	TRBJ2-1	CSVDRTGRSYNEQFF	TGCAGCGTTGACCGGACAGGTCGGTCCTACAATGAGCAGTTCTTC
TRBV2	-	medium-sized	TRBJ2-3	CASKTSVPSDTQYF	TGTGCCAGCAAAACTAGTGTCCCTTCAGATACGCAGTATTTT
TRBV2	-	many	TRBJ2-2	CASSEDFNTGELFF	TGTGCCAGCAGTGAGGACTTTAACACCGGGGAGCTGTTTTTT
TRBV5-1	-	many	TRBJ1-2	CASSLSGISLYGYTF	TGCGCCAGCAGCTTGTCAGGGATTTCCCTCTATGGCTACACCTTC
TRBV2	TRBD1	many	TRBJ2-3	CASSAGGPDTQYF	TGTGCCAGCAGTGCAGGGGGCCCAGATACGCAGTATTTT
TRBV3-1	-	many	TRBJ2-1	CASSQDSLRNEQFF	TGTGCCAGCAGCCAAGATTCCCTAAGGAATGAGCAGTTCTTC
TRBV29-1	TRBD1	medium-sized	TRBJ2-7	CSAHDRVTYEQYF	TGCAGCGCCCATGACAGGGTCACCTACGAGCAGTACTTC
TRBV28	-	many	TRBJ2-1	CASSHLPAGEEFF	TGTGCCAGCAGTCACCTACCGGCAGGGGAGGAGTTCTTC
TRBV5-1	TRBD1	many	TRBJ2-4	CASSSTGQKNIQYF	TGCGCCAGCAGCTCCACGGGACAGAAAAACATTCAGTACTTC